This T cell receptor beta chain was sequenced for a study of blood T cell repertoires in COVID-19. Study context: Some COVID-19 samples were acute and others convalescent; all came from the United States, Italy and Spain.

In regard to this clone: Other nucleotide sequences in the sample specify the same CDR3.

The assay was immunoSEQ multiplex PCR, and TCRdb's table has in-frame clones only and misses some. The table lists around 30,000 clones, approximately 71% of them singletons, with approximately 15% in the top ten. The TCR comes from an elderly man with active or convalescent COVID-19. Sequencing was performed on peripheral blood.

The CDR3 coding sequence is TGCGCCAGCAGCTTGGGGGACAGGGCTGGAAACACCATATATTTT. This encodes CASSLGDRAGNTIYF. The genes are TRBV5-1 and TRBJ1-3; 9 positions match TRBD1. With 0 bases clipped from V and 2 bases from J, the junction kept 0 bases outside the gene matches. The V gene's germline CDR1 is SGHRS and CDR2 YFSETQ. CDR3 length: 15 amino acids. The whole variable domain, filled in from reference TRBV5-1 and TRBJ1-3, reads KAGVTQTPRYLIKTRGQQVTLSCSPISGHRSVSWYQQTPGQGLQFLFEYFSETQRNKGNFPGRFSGRQFSNSRSEMNVSTLELGDSALYLCASSLGDRAGNTIYFGEGSWLTVV.